This TCR beta chain was documented in a study of a mutant IDH1 vaccine in newly diagnosed glioma. As for the study in general: Treated patients had a mean age of approximately 41 years and a sex split that was around 60% male and 37.5% female. Every participant had undergone radiotherapy, temozolomide, or both before, and most underwent both.

Deletions cut 0 bases from V and 5 bases from J, with 11 bases between. Germline V gene lookup returns CDR1 SGDLS and CDR2 YYNGEE. This CDR3 has 14 amino acids. Time point noted: week 5, during vaccination. Each vaccine dose was 300 ug of mutant IDH1 20-mer peptide, with topical imiquimod. Newly diagnosed WHO grade 3 or 4 IDH1-mutant, ATRX-lost astrocytomas were identified in the donors. As for this clone: Its antigen is not identified.

Data came from immunoSEQ multiplex PCR; TCRdb stores just in-frame clones and leaves some out. Of roughly 40,000 clones in the sample, approximately 91% were seen once. The chain recombines TRBV9 with TRBJ1-1; D may be TRBD1 (6 bases). This receptor was identified in a man aged 50 to 60 with glioma. The sequencing used PBMCs, collected from a glioma patient whose treatment included an IDH1 peptide vaccine. CDR3 bases: TGTGCCAGCAGCGTAGAAAACAGGGAGACTGAAGCTTTCTTT. It codes for CASSVENRETEAFF.